This T cell receptor (beta chain) is from a study of T cells in Graves' hyperthyroidism and ophthalmopathy. What was amplified from RNA transcripts were TCR beta CDR3 regions. First-round RT-PCR targeting the TCR CDR3 was performed with the HTBI primer set. MiXCR, applied by TCRdb to the multiplex PCR reads, yields one record per CDR3 protein. The sample lists roughly 45,000 distinct CDR3 sequences, more than 40% seen once, with 32% in the top ten. The germline gives CDR1 SGHDT, CDR2 YYEEEE. J was trimmed by 4 bases and V by 0 bases; bases with no gene match: 1. The CDR3 consists of 14 residues. Criteria for exclusion of patients were uncontrolled infection, other autoimmune disease, pregnancy or lactation. In this sample, this clonotype turned up a few times.

Sequences were obtained from peripheral blood or thyroid tissue (not recorded which). This TCR was sampled from a woman aged 45 to 65 with Graves' hyperthyroidism. The rearrangement links TRBV5-6 to TRBJ1-5, with 7 bases identical to TRBD1. The CDR3 region has the DNA TGTGCCAGCAGCTTGGGGACAGGAAATCAGCCCCAGCATTTT. It codes for CASSLGTGNQPQHF. Based on the CDR3 plus reference TRBV5-6 and TRBJ1-5, the full variable domain is DAGVTQSPTHLIKTRGQQVTLRCSPKSGHDTVSWYQQALGQGPQFIFQYYEEEERQRGNFPDRFSGHQFPNYSSELNVNALLLGDSALYLCASSLGTGNQPQHFGDGTRLSIL.